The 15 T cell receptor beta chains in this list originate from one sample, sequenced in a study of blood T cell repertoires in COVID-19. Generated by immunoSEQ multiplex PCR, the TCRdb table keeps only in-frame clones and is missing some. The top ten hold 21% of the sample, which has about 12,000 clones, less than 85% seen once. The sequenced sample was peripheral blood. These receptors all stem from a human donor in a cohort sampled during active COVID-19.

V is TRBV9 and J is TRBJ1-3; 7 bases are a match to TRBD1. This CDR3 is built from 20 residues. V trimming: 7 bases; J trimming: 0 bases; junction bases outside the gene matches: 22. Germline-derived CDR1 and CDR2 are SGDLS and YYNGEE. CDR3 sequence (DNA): TGTGCCAGCGTCCTCCCCTCGGGACAGATTATCATTAACTCTGGAAACACCATATATTTT. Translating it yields CASVLPSGQIIINSGNTIYF.

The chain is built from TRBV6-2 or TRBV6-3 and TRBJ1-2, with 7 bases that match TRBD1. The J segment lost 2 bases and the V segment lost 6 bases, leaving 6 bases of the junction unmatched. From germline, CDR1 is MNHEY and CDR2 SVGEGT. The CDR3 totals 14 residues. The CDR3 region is CASSRGSGNYGYTF. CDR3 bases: TGTGCCAGCAGCAGGGGGTCTGGGAACTATGGCTACACCTTC.

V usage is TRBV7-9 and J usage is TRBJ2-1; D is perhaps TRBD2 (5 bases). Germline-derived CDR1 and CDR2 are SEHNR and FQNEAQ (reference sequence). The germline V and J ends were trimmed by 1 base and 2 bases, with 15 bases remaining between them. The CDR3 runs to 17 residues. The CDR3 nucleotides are TGTGCCAGCAGCTTAGATAGAGGGATCCCTACCTACAATGAGCAGTTCTTC. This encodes CASSLDRGIPTYNEQFF.

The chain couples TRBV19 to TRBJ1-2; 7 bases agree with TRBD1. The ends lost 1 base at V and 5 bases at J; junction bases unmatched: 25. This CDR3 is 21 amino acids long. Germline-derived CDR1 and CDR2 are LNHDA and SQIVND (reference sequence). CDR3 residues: CASSIVITDRVDLTTKYGYTF. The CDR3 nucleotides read TGTGCCAGTAGTATAGTGATTACAGACAGGGTCGATCTCACAACCAAATATGGCTACACCTTC.

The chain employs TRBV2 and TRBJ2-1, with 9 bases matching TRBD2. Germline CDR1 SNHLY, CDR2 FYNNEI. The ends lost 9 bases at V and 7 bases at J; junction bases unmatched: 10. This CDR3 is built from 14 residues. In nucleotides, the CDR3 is TGTGCCAGTACGGGACTAGCAATAGTAAATGAGCAGTTCTTC. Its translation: CASTGLAIVNEQFF.

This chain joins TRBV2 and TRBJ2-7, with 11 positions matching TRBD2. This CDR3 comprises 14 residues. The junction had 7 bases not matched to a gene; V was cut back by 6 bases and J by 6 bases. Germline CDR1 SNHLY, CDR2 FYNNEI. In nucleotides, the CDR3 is TGTGCCAGCAGGGTAGCGGGGGGGCCCAGCGAGCAGTACTTC. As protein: CASRVAGGPSEQYF.

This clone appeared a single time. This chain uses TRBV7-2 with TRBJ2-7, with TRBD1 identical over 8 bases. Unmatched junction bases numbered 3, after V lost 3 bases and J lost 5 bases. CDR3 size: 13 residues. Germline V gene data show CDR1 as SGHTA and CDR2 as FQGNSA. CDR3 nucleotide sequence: TGTGCCAGCAGCTTCCAGGGGGCGCACGAGCAGTACTTC. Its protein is CASSFQGAHEQYF.

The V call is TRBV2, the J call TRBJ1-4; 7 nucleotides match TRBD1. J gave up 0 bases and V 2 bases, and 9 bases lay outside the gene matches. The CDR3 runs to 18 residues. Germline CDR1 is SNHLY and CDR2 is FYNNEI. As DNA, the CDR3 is TGTGCCAGCAGTGAACCCAGGGGGGTCGCCCCAACTAATGAAAAACTGTTTTTT. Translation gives CASSEPRGVAPTNEKLFF.

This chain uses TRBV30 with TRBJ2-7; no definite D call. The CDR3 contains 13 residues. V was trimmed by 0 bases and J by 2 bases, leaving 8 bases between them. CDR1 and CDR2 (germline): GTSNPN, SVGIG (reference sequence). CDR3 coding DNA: TGTGCCTGGAGTGTAATGGCACCCTACGAGCAGTACTTC. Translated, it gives CAWSVMAPYEQYF.

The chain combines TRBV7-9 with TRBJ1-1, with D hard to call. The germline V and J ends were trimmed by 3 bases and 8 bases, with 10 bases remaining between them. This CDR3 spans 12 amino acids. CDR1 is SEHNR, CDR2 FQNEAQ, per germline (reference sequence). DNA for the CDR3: TGTGCCAGCAGCTTCTCTTCCCCCGAAGCTTTCTTT. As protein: CASSFSSPEAFF.

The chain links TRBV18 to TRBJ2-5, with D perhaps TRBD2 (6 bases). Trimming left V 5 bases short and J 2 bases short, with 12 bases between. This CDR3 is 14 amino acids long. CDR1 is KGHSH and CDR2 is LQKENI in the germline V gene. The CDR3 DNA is TGTGCCAGCTCAATGCTCCGGGGGCAAGAGACCCAGTACTTC. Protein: CASSMLRGQETQYF. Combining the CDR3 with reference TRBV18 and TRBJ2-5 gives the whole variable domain NAGVMQNPRHLVRRRGQEARLRCSPMKGHSHVYWYRQLPEEGLKFMVYLQKENIIDESGMPKERFSAEFPKEGPSILRIQQVVRGDSAAYFCASSMLRGQETQYFGPGTRLLVL.

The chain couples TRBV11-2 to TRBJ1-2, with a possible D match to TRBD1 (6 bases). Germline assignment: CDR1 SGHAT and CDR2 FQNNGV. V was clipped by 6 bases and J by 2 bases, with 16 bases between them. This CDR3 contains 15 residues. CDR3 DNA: TGTGCCAGCAGTTCCCTGGGGAGGGGGAACTATGGCTACACCTTC. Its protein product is CASSSLGRGNYGYTF.

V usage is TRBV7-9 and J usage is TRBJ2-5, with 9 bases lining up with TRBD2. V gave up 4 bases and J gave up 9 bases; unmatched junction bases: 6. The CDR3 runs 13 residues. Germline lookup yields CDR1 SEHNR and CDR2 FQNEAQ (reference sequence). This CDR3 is CASSYAGGDAQYF. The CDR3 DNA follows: TGTGCCAGCAGCTACGCGGGAGGGGACGCCCAGTACTTC.

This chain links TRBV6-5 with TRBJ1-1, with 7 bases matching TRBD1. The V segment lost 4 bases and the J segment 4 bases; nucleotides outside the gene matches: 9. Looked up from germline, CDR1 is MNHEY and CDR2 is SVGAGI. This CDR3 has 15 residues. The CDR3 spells CASSLNRGSITEAFF. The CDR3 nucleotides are TGTGCCAGCAGTTTAAACAGGGGAAGTATCACTGAAGCTTTCTTT.

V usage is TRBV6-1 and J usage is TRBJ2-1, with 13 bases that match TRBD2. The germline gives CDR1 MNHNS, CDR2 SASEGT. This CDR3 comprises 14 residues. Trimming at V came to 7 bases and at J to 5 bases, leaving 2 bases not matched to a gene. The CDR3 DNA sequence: TGTGCCAGCATCGGGACTAGCGGGGACAATGAGCAGTTCTTC. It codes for CASIGTSGDNEQFF.